This TCR beta chain was retrieved from a study of blood T cell repertoires in COVID-19. As for the study in general: PBMCs, B-cell-depleted T cells, or T cells were the source of the cDNA or gDNA that made up the material.

In the authors' methods: Amplification of reference gene primers was used by the study to estimate nucleated cell counts. Clones were read by immunoSEQ multiplex PCR, and TCRdb kept only the in-frame ones, dropping some. V, J and clone size were drawn from that table, and D and trimming were deduced from the DNA. Of around 390,000 clones listed, around 87% are singletons. The CDR3 has 15 residues. Germline-derived CDR1 and CDR2 are MNHEY and SVGAGI. The V end lost 6 bases, the J end lost 1 base, and 13 bases lay between the germline ends. The clonotype was recovered from a woman in her fifties or sixties who had recovered from COVID-19. This rearrangement joins TRBV6-5 to TRBJ1-5; D not resolved. Sequencing was carried out using PBMCs or T cells enriched from blood (not recorded which). CDR3 coding DNA: TGTGCCAGCAGGCCGGCCGGGGTCAGCAATCAGCCCCAGCATTTT. Translating gives CASRPAGVSNQPQHF.